This T cell receptor beta chain was sequenced during a study of neoadjuvant anti-PD-1 for oral cavity cancer. About the research overall: Patients without progression got a fourth dose around day 43. Findings of the study overall: Only three patients per response group were TCR-analyzed; validation needed.

TCRdb keeps only in-frame clones here, not all; method: immunoSEQ multiplex PCR. The sample holds over 10,000 clones, around two thirds seen once. This CDR3 is built from 15 residues. Looked up from germline, CDR1 is GTSNPN and CDR2 is SVGIG (reference sequence). The V end was cut by 0 bases, the J end by 9 bases, with 15 bases between. The patients had HPV-negative, locally advanced oral cavity squamous cell carcinoma. In the case of this clone: Its cognate antigen is unknown.

The chain uses TRBV30 and TRBJ1-6, with D possibly being TRBD1 (5 bases). The receptor's source is a person aged 40 to 85 with oral cavity squamous cell carcinoma. The sequencing used PBMCs, collected before nivolumab (anti-PD-1) treatment. The CDR3 sequence is CAWSVRVTVGSPLHF. CDR3 bases: TGTGCCTGGAGTGTACGGGTGACAGTCGGTTCACCCCTCCACTTT.